A selection of T cell receptor beta chains follows, all from one sample in a study of shared clonotypes between healthy human individuals. Sequenced by immunoSEQ multiplex PCR; TCRdb stores in-frame clones only, minus some. The table includes roughly 380,000 clones, just over 95% detected once. Sequencing was performed on memory CD8+ T cells sorted from blood. The origin of the receptors is a man aged 25 to 45 in good health. The CDR3 runs from the conserved cysteine through the conserved F or W. D genes are given only for firm matches. Clone sizes are given selectively: once, few, many, or a class where the clone is expanded.

V	J	D	size	DNA	CDR3
TRBV5-4	TRBJ2-3	.	.	TGTGCCAGCAGCCACAGGGTCACAGATACGCAGTATTTT	CASSHRVTDTQYF
TRBV29-1	TRBJ2-1	TRBD1	.	TGCAGCGTTGAGGGGACAGGGGGCAATGAGCAGTTCTTC	CSVEGTGGNEQFF
TRBV19	TRBJ2-5	TRBD1	.	TGTGCCAGTAGTATGGGACAGGGAGAGACCCAGTACTTC	CASSMGQGETQYF
TRBV5-1	TRBJ2-1	TRBD1	.	TGCGCCAGCAGCGGACAGGGATGGAATGAGCAGTTCTTC	CASSGQGWNEQFF
TRBV4-2	TRBJ2-1	TRBD2	.	TGTGCCAGCAGCCAAGATGAGGGAGGGATCGATGAGCAGTTCTTC	CASSQDEGGIDEQFF
TRBV6-5	TRBJ2-7	.	.	TGTGCCAGCAGTCTGACACAGGGCTACGAGCAGTACTTC	CASSLTQGYEQYF
TRBV11-2	TRBJ2-7	.	.	TGTGCCAGCAGCTTGGTCGGGGGTCCCTACGAGCAGTACTTC	CASSLVGGPYEQYF
TRBV28	TRBJ2-5	.	.	TGTGCCAGCAGTTTTTGGACGGGGGAGAGCCAGTACTTC	CASSFWTGESQYF
TRBV7-9	TRBJ2-2	TRBD2	.	TGTGCCAGCATCTCGCACTCGGCGGGAGTCACCGGGGAGCTGTTTTTT	CASISHSAGVTGELFF
TRBV28	TRBJ2-3	TRBD1	.	TGTGCCAGCAGGAGACAGGGTCAAGATACGCAGTATTTT	CASRRQGQDTQYF
TRBV7-2	TRBJ2-1	.	.	TGTGCCAGCAGCTTAAGCTTATGGGCTATCGACAATGAGCAGTTCTTC	CASSLSLWAIDNEQFF
TRBV5-6	TRBJ2-2	TRBD2	once	TGTGCCAGCAGCAGGGGACTAGCATTCACCGGGGAGCTGTTTTTT	CASSRGLAFTGELFF
TRBV5-6	TRBJ2-5	.	.	TGTGCCAGCAGCCCTTTTGGCGGTCTGGATCGAAAAGAGACCCAGTACTTC	CASSPFGGLDRKETQYF
TRBV7-3	TRBJ2-4	TRBD1	.	TGTGCCAGCAGCCTAGGGACAGGGAACATTCAGTACTTC	CASSLGTGNIQYF
TRBV30	TRBJ2-1	.	.	TGTGCCTGGAGCAGGGGACTATCCAATGAGCAGTTCTTC	CAWSRGLSNEQFF
TRBV7-2	TRBJ2-7	.	.	TGTGCCAGCAGCTTATGGGGCTACGAGCAGTACTTC	CASSLWGYEQYF